Listed below are T cell receptor beta chains from one sample, sequenced in a study of cytomegalovirus exposure and HLA in healthy donors. This table comes from immunoSEQ multiplex PCR, and its TCRdb copy is limited to in-frame clones, with some not included. The sample gives some 200,000 clones, approximately 85% of which show up once; over 1.5% is in the top ten. Material: PBMCs. The receptors derive from a girl between 5 and 17 years old in good health and CMV-seropositive. Both conserved end residues are part of each CDR3. Each record gives: D gene, clone size, J gene, V gene, CDR3 DNA, CDR3 protein. D genes are given only for firm matches. The size field is filled for only some rows; it gives once, few, many or a size class.

D: NA; size: NA; J: TRBJ2-7; V: TRBV6-1; DNA: TGTGCCAGTGGGGAGGGGGTGTGGAGGGAGCAGTACTTC; CDR3: CASGEGVWREQYF
D: TRBD1; size: NA; J: TRBJ1-3; V: TRBV15; DNA: TGTGCCACCAGCAGTGACCGGGCCCAGGGGGGCACCATATATTTT; CDR3: CATSSDRAQGGTIYF
D: TRBD2; size: few; J: TRBJ2-3; V: TRBV4-3; DNA: TGCGCCAGCAGCCAAGATCGGGGGACTAGCGGGGGGGCCTTAGATACGCAGTATTTT; CDR3: CASSQDRGTSGGALDTQYF
D: NA; size: few; J: TRBJ2-3; V: TRBV1; DNA: TGCACCAGCAGCCAATTCGCGGGACTTAGCACAGATACGCAGTATTTT; CDR3: CTSSQFAGLSTDTQYF
D: NA; size: NA; J: TRBJ1-3; V: TRBV19; DNA: TGTGCCAGTAGCATCCCGGGGGTTGGAAACACCATATATTTT; CDR3: CASSIPGVGNTIYF
D: NA; size: NA; J: TRBJ1-6; V: TRBV10-2; DNA: TGCGCCAGCAGTGATAGTGGCGGAGGGACCTATAATTCACCCCTCCACTTT; CDR3: CASSDSGGGTYNSPLHF
D: TRBD2; size: few; J: TRBJ2-7; V: TRBV4-3; DNA: TGCGCCAGCAGCCAAGGGACTAGCGGGGCCGCCTACGAGCAGTACTTC; CDR3: CASSQGTSGAAYEQYF
D: NA; size: NA; J: TRBJ1-4; V: TRBV5-6; DNA: TGTGCCAGCAGCTTGGCGGGGGTGGAGGAAAAACTGTTTTTT; CDR3: CASSLAGVEEKLFF
D: NA; size: NA; J: TRBJ1-2; V: TRBV19; DNA: TGTGCCAGTAGTACCGCAGGAAACTATGGCTACACCTTC; CDR3: CASSTAGNYGYTF
D: NA; size: NA; J: TRBJ1-2; V: TRBV12-5; DNA: TGTGCTAGTGGTTTGGGGGACACTAACTATGGCTACACCTTC; CDR3: CASGLGDTNYGYTF
D: TRBD2; size: NA; J: TRBJ2-3; V: TRBV10-1; DNA: TGCGCCAGCAGTGAGGGGACTAGCGCCCCTAGCACAGATACGCAGTATTTT; CDR3: CASSEGTSAPSTDTQYF
D: TRBD1; size: NA; J: TRBJ2-2; V: TRBV2; DNA: TGTGCCAGCTCCGACAGGGAACTGTTTTTT; CDR3: CASSDRELFF
D: TRBD2; size: NA; J: TRBJ2-5; V: TRBV5-5; DNA: TGTGCCAGCAGCGGACAGCGGGGGGGAGGAGAGACCCAGTACTTC; CDR3: CASSGQRGGGETQYF
D: NA; size: NA; J: TRBJ2-1; V: TRBV9; DNA: TGTGCCAGCAGCGTAAGCCAACAGGGCAATGAGCAGTTCTTC; CDR3: CASSVSQQGNEQFF
D: TRBD2; size: NA; J: TRBJ2-1; V: TRBV15; DNA: TGTGCCACCAGCAACTTACTAGGCGGGGGTGAGCAGTTCTTC; CDR3: CATSNLLGGGEQFF
D: TRBD1; size: NA; J: TRBJ2-3; V: TRBV10-3; DNA: TGTGCCATCCGTCAGGGGGCTGGGGCAGATACGCAGTATTTT; CDR3: CAIRQGAGADTQYF
D: TRBD2; size: NA; J: TRBJ2-7; V: TRBV5-6; DNA: TGTGCCAGCAGCTTGAGGCAGGGACTAAACGAGCAGTACTTC; CDR3: CASSLRQGLNEQYF
D: TRBD1; size: NA; J: TRBJ2-7; V: TRBV7-2; DNA: TGTGCCAGCAGCTTAACCGGGACAGGGGACTACGAGCAGTACTTC; CDR3: CASSLTGTGDYEQYF
D: TRBD2; size: NA; J: TRBJ2-1; V: TRBV5-6; DNA: TGTGCCAGCGAGCGGGGGGTCCGTGTTGGGGGTAATGAGCAGTTCTTC; CDR3: CASERGVRVGGNEQFF
D: TRBD1; size: once; J: TRBJ1-1; V: TRBV5-1; DNA: TGCGCCAGCAGCTCATCCGGGACAGGGATCACTGAAGCTTTCTTT; CDR3: CASSSSGTGITEAFF
D: TRBD2; size: NA; J: TRBJ2-2; V: TRBV10-3; DNA: TGTGCCATCAGTGAGGGGAGGGCGAACACCGGGGAGCTGTTTTTT; CDR3: CAISEGRANTGELFF
D: TRBD1; size: NA; J: TRBJ2-5; V: TRBV6-1; DNA: TGTGCCAGTCTTTCGCGGGACAGGCCCCCAGAGACCCAGTACTTC; CDR3: CASLSRDRPPETQYF
D: TRBD1; size: NA; J: TRBJ2-3; V: TRBV14; DNA: TGTGCCAGCAGCCAAGTGGACAGGGCCCCCACAGATACGCAGTATTTT; CDR3: CASSQVDRAPTDTQYF
D: NA; size: NA; J: TRBJ1-2; V: TRBV20-1; DNA: TGCAGTGCGGGACTTGGAGGTGGCTACACCTTC; CDR3: CSAGLGGGYTF
D: TRBD2; size: NA; J: TRBJ2-1; V: TRBV6-5; DNA: TGTGCCAGCATGGGGACTAGCGGGGGATCTGAGCAGTTCTTC; CDR3: CASMGTSGGSEQFF
D: NA; size: NA; J: TRBJ1-5; V: TRBV7-6; DNA: TGTGCCAGCAGCTCCTTGCCCCAGCATTTT; CDR3: CASSSLPQHF
D: TRBD1; size: NA; J: TRBJ2-7; V: TRBV5-1; DNA: TGCGCCAGCAGCTTGGCCCGCGACAGGGGAGGCTCCTACGAGCAGTACTTC; CDR3: CASSLARDRGGSYEQYF
D: NA; size: few; J: TRBJ2-7; V: TRBV10-3; DNA: TGTGCCATCAGAGATCCAGGAGGGCAGGCCCCCTCCTACGAGCAGTACTTC; CDR3: CAIRDPGGQAPSYEQYF
D: NA; size: few; J: TRBJ1-5; V: TRBV7-2; DNA: TGTGCCAGCAGCTCCCGGGGGAATCAGCCCCAGCATTTT; CDR3: CASSSRGNQPQHF
D: NA; size: NA; J: TRBJ1-5; V: TRBV19; DNA: TGTGCCAGTAGTCCCCAGGGAGGGGGGTATAATCAGCCCCAGCATTTT; CDR3: CASSPQGGGYNQPQHF
D: NA; size: NA; J: TRBJ2-7; V: TRBV11-2; DNA: TGTGCCAGCAGCGCAGGAAGGCACGAGCAGTACTTC; CDR3: CASSAGRHEQYF
D: TRBD1; size: NA; J: TRBJ1-1; V: TRBV5-6; DNA: TGTGCCAGCAGCCTGACAGGGGGTAACACTGAAGCTTTCTTT; CDR3: CASSLTGGNTEAFF